This T cell receptor (beta chain) was identified in a study of a mutant IDH1 vaccine in newly diagnosed glioma. About the research overall: Vaccines began 4-6 weeks after radiotherapy alone, or with temozolomide cycles.

Time point indicated: week 11, during vaccination. Each dose delivered 300 ug of mutant IDH1 20-mer peptide subcutaneously with imiquimod. Here immunoSEQ multiplex PCR was the method, and the copy in TCRdb shows in-frame clones only, minus some. This table holds around 120,000 clones, about 82% found once. The CDR3 totals 14 residues. Trimming left V 0 bases short and J 3 bases short, with 9 bases between. Looked up from germline, CDR1 is SGHDT and CDR2 is YYEEEE. For this clone: Its antigen is unidentified.

This chain uses TRBV5-6 with TRBJ1-2; perhaps TRBD1 as D (5 bases). The clonotype comes from a man aged 40-49 years with glioma. The sample consisted of PBMCs, taken from a glioma patient whose treatment included an IDH1 peptide vaccine. The CDR3 DNA follows: TGTGCCAGCAGCTTGGGGGGCAGGGACTATGGCTACACCTTC. It yields the protein CASSLGGRDYGYTF.